This T cell receptor beta chain was identified during a study of T cells in narcolepsy. The wider study: Donors had narcolepsy type 1 or type 2, or were healthy controls. General observations from the study: Autoreactive clonotypes reportedly recurred in blood of same and different patients, not controls. Same-patient CSF and blood CD4+ T cell clonotypes included HCRT-specific and TRIB2-specific autoreactive ones.

The V and J ends lost 0 bases and 8 bases, in that order; junction bases with no gene match: 9. This CDR3 spans 16 amino acids. Per the germline V gene, CDR1 is WNHNN and CDR2 is SYGVQD (reference sequence). TCRdb's copy holds only in-frame clones and misses some; the assay was immunoSEQ multiplex PCR. The sample has about 25,000 clones, 84% seen once; the top ten hold 1.3%. Of note for this clone: The antigen is undetermined.

Sequencing was carried out using CD45RA- memory CD4+ T cells from PBMCs. The TCR comes from a human donor with narcolepsy. The rearrangement uses TRBV10-1 and TRBJ2-5, with TRBD2 identical over 10 bases. The CDR3 DNA reads as TGCGCCAGCAGTGAGTCGACTAGCGGGTACCCGGGAACCCAGTACTTC. Encoded protein: CASSESTSGYPGTQYF.